Each of the 3 T cell receptor beta chains below was sequenced from the same sample in a study of shared clonotypes between healthy human individuals. Generated by immunoSEQ multiplex PCR, the TCRdb table keeps only in-frame clones and is missing some. The profile covers about 710,000 clones, with around four fifths appearing a single time and roughly 2% taken by the ten largest. The sample taken for sequencing was memory CD4+ T cells sorted from blood. Subset meaning: CD45RA-negative fraction. The receptor set was obtained from a woman younger than 45 in good health.

This chain connects TRBV2 to TRBJ2-1; 9 bases are shared with TRBD2. Trimming at V came to 11 bases and at J to 1 base, leaving 18 bases not matched to a gene. CDR3 length equals 18 residues. Germline CDR1 and CDR2: SNHLY and FYNNEI. In DNA form, the CDR3 reads TGTGCCCTCAGCGCTAGCGGGACCGTGGGGGGTTCCTACAATGAGCAGTTCTTC. Translated: CALSASGTVGGSYNEQFF.

This clone turned up a few times. The genes are TRBV30 and TRBJ1-3; the D gene is possibly TRBD1 (5 bases). The ends were cut back, 0 bases at V and 2 bases at J, with 8 bases in the middle. CDR3 length: 14 amino acids. Per the germline V gene, CDR1 is GTSNPN and CDR2 is SVGIG (reference sequence). Here the CDR3 reads CAWSVGGTGNTIYF. As DNA, the CDR3 is TGTGCCTGGAGTGTGGGGGGAACTGGAAACACCATATATTTT. The full variable domain, rest sourced from reference TRBV30 and TRBJ1-3, is SQTIHQWPATLVQPVGSPLSLECTVEGTSNPNLYWYRQAAGRGLQLLFYSVGIGQISSEVPQNLSASRPQDRQFILSSKKLLLSDSGFYLCAWSVGGTGNTIYFGEGSWLTVV.

As to this clone: Germline and junction disagree at one end, which may indicate a read error. The chain links TRBV5-3 to TRBJ1-3; D may be TRBD1 (5 bases). TRBV5-3 is placed among ORFs of uncertain function. The CDR3 length is 14 residues. The CDR3 bases are TGTGCCAGCAGCTGGGGGGTCTCTGGAAACACCATATATTTT. Translation gives CASSWGVSGNTIYF.